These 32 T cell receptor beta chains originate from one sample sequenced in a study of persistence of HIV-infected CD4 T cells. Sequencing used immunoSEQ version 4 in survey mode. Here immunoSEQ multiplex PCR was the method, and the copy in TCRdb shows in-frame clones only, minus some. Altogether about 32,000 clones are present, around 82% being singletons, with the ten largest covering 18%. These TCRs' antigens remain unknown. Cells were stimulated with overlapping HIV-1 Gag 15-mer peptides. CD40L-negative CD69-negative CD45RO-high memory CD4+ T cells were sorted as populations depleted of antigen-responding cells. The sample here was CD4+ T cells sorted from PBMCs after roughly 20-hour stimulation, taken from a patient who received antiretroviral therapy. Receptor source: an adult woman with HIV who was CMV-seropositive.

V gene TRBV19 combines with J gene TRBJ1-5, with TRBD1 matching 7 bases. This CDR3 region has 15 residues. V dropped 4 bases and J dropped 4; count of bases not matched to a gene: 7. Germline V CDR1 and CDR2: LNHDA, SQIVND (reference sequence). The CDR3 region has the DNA TGTGCCAGTAGTACAGACAGGGAAGGGAATCAGCCCCAGCATTTT. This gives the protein CASSTDREGNQPQHF.

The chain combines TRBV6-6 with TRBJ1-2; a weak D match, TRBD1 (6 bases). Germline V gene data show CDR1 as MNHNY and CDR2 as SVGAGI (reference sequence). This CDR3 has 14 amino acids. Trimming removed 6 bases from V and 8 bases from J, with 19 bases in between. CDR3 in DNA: TGTGCCAGCAGCGGGGGCCGGACCGTCGCAGGCTACACCTTC. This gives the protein CASSGGRTVAGYTF.

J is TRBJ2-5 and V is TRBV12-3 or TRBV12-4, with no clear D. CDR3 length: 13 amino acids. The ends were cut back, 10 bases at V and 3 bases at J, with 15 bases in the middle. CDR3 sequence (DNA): TGTGCCACCGCTCAAGCCCAAAAAGAGACCCAGTACTTC. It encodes CATAQAQKETQYF.

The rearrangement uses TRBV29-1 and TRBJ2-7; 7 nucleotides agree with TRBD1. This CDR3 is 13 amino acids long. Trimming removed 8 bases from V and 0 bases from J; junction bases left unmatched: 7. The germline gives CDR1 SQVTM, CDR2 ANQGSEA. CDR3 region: CSTTGTDSYEQYF. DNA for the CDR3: TGCAGCACGACCGGGACAGACTCCTACGAGCAGTACTTC.

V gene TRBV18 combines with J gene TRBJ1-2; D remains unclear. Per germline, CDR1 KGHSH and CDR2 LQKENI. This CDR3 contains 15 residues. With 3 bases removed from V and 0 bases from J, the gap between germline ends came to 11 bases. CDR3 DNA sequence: TGTGCCAGCTCACCCTCCGCCGGGCCTAACTATGGCTACACCTTC. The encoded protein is CASSPSAGPNYGYTF.

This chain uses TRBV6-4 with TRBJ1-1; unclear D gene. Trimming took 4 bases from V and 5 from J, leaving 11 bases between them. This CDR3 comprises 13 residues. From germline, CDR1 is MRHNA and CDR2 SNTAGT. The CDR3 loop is CASSALEGTEAFF. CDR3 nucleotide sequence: TGTGCCAGCAGTGCTCTGGAGGGAACTGAAGCTTTCTTT.

The CDR3 region is CASSTKDTEAFF. In nucleotides, the CDR3 is TGTGCCAGCAGCACCAAGGACACTGAAGCTTTCTTT. The chain employs TRBV21-1 and TRBJ1-1. TRBV21-1 is a pseudogene. The CDR3 has 12 residues.

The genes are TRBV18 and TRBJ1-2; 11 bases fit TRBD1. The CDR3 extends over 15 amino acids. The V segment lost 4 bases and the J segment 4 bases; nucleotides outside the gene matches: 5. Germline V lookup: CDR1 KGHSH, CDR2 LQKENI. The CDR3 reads CASSRKGQGGYGYTF. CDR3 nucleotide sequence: TGTGCCAGCTCACGGAAGGGACAGGGGGGCTATGGCTACACCTTC. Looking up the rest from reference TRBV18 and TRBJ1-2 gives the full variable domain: NAGVMQNPRHLVRRRGQEARLRCSPMKGHSHVYWYRQLPEEGLKFMVYLQKENIIDESGMPKERFSAEFPKEGPSILRIQQVVRGDSAAYFCASSRKGQGGYGYTFGSGTRLTVV.

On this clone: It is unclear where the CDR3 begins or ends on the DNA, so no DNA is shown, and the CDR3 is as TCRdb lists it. This CDR3 reads CASSLTGDLTMSSSSAEQFF. This chain links TRBV7-3 with TRBJ2-1; the D segment call TRBD2 is taken from the table without a DNA check. A total of 20 residues make up the CDR3, ends included. Per the germline V gene, CDR1 is SGHTA and CDR2 is FQGTGA.

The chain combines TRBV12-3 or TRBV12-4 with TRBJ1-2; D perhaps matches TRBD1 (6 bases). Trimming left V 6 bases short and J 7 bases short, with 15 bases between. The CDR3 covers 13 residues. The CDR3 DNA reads TGTGCCAGCAGCCGAGACACAGGGTCTGGCTACACCTTC. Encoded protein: CASSRDTGSGYTF.

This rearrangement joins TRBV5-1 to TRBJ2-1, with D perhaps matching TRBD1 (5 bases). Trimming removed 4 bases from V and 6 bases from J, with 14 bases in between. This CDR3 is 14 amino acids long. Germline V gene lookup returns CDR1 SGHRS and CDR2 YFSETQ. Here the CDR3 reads CASSPDTVFNEQFF. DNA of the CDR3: TGCGCCAGCAGCCCGGACACCGTATTCAATGAGCAGTTCTTC.

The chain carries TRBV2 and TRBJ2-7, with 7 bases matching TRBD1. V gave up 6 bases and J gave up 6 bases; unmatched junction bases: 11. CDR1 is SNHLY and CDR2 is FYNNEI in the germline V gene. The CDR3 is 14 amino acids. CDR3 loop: CASSGTEKRFEQYF. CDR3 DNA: TGTGCCAGCAGCGGGACAGAGAAGAGGTTCGAGCAGTACTTC.

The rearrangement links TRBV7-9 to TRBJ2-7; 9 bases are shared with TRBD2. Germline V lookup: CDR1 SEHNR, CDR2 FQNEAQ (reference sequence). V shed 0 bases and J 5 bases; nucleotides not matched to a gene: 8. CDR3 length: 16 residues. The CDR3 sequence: CASSLAGVAGAHEQYF. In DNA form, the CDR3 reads TGTGCCAGCAGCTTAGCGGGGGTAGCGGGAGCCCACGAGCAGTACTTC.

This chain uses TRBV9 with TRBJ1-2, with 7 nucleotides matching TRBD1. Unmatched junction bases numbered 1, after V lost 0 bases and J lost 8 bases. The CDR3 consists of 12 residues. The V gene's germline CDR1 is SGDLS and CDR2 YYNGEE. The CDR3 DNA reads TGTGCCAGCAGCGTAGTGACAGGGGGCTACACCTTC. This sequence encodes CASSVVTGGYTF.

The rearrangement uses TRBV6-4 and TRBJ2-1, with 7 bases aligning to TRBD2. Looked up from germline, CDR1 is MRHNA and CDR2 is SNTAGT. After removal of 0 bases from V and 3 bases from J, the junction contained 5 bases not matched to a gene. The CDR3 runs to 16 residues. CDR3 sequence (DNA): TGTGCCAGCAGTGACTCTGGCGGGAGTAACTACAATGAGCAGTTCTTC. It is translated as CASSDSGGSNYNEQFF.

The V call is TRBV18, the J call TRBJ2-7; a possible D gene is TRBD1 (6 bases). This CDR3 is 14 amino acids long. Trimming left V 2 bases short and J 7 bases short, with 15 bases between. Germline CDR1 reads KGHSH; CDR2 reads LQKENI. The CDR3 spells CASSPETGTGEQYF. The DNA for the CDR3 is TGTGCCAGCTCACCAGAAACAGGGACGGGTGAGCAGTACTTC.

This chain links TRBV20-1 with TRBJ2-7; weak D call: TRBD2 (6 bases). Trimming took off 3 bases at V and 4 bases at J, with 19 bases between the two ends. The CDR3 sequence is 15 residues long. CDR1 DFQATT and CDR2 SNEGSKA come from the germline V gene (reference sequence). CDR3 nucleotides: TGCAGTGCTAGTGAGGGTGGTGGGAGGCAGTACGAGCAGTACTTC. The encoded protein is CSASEGGGRQYEQYF.

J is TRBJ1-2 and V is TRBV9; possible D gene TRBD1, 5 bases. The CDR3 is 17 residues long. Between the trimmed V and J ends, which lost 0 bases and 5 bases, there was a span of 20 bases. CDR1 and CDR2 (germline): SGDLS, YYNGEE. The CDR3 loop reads CASSVGGIQDLAYGYTF. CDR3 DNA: TGTGCCAGCAGCGTAGGGGGCATACAGGACTTGGCGTATGGCTACACCTTC.

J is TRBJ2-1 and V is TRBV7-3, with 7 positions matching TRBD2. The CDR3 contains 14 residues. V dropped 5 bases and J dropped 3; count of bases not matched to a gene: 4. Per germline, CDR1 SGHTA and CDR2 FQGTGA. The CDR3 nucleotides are TGTGCCAGCAGCCAGCGGGGAAGCTACAATGAGCAGTTCTTC. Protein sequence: CASSQRGSYNEQFF.

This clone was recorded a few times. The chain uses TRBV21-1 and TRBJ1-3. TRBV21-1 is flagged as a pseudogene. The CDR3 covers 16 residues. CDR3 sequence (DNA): TGTGCCAGCAGGACCCCCGACTTACCCTCTGGAAACACCATATATTTT. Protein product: CASRTPDLPSGNTIYF.

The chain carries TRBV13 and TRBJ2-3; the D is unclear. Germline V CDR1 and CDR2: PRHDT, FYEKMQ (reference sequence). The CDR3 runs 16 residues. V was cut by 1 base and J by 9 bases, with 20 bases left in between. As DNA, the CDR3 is TGTGCCAGCAGCTTAGACTCTCGCGCCCGTGTGGTCACGCAGTATTTT. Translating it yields CASSLDSRARVVTQYF.

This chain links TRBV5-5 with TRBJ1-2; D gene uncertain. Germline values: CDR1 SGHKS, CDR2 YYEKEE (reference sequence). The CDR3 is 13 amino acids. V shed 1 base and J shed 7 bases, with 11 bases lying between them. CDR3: CASSLQEARGYTF. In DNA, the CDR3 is TGTGCCAGCAGCTTGCAGGAAGCCCGTGGCTACACCTTC.

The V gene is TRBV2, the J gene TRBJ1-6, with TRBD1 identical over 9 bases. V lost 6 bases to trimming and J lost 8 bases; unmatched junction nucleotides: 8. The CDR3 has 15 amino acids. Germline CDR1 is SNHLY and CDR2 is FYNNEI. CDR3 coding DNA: TGTGCCAGCAGCCAAGGGACAGGGAGAGATTCACCCCTCCACTTT. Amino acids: CASSQGTGRDSPLHF.

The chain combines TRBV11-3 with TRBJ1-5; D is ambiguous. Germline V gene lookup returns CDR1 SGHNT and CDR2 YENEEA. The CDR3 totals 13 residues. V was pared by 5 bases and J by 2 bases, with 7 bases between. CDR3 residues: CASSLTRNQPQHF. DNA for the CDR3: TGTGCCAGCAGCCTCACCCGCAATCAGCCCCAGCATTTT.

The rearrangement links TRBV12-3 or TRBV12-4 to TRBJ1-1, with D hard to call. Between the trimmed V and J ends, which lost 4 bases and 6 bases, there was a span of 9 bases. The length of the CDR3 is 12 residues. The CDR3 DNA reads TGTGCCAGCAGTTATAACGGCCCTGAAGCTTTCTTT. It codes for CASSYNGPEAFF.

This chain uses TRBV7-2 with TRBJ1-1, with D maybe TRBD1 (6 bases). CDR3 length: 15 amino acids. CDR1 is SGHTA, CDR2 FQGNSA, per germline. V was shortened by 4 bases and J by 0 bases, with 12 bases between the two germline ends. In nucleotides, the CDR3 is TGTGCCAGCAGCTCCCCTACAGGGATGAACACTGAAGCTTTCTTT. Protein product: CASSSPTGMNTEAFF.

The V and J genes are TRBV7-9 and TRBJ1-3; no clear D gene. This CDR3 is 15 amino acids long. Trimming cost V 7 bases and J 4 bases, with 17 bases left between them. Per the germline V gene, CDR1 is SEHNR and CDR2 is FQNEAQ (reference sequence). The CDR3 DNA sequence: TGTGCCAGCAAACCGGTCCCAAAGGTCGGAAACACCATATATTTT. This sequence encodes CASKPVPKVGNTIYF.

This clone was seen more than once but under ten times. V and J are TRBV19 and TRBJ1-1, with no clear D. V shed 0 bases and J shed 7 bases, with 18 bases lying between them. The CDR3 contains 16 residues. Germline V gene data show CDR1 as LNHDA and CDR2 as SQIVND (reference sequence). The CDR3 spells CASSIDSPYTVNEAFF. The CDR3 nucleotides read TGTGCCAGTAGTATAGATTCCCCCTACACAGTAAATGAAGCTTTCTTT.

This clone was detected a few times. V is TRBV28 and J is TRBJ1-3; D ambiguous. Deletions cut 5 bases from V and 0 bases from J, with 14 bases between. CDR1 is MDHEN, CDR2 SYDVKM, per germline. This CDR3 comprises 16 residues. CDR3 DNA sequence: TGTGCCAGCAGTCTCAACCCGAGGGCCTCTGGAAACACCATATATTTT. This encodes CASSLNPRASGNTIYF.

The CDR3 DNA reads as TGTGCCAGTAGTGCCTATACAGATACGCAGTATTTT. Translation: CASSAYTDTQYF. The rearrangement links TRBV19 to TRBJ2-3; D call uncertain. Germline loops: CDR1 LNHDA, CDR2 SQIVND (reference sequence). V lost 5 bases to trimming and J lost 3 bases, with 6 bases between them. The CDR3 has 12 amino acids.

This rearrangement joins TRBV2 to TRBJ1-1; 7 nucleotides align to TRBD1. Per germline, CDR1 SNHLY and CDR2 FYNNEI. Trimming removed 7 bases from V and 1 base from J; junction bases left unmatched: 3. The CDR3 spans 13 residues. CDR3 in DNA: TGTGCCAGCAAGGGACAGTGGAACACTGAAGCTTTCTTT. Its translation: CASKGQWNTEAFF.

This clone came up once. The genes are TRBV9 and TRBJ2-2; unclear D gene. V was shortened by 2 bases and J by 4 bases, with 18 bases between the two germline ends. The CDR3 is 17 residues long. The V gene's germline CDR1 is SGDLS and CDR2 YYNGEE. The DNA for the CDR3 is TGTGCCAGCAGCGTCACCGCAGCGCCCCTTAGCACCGGGGAGCTGTTTTTT. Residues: CASSVTAAPLSTGELFF.